This T cell receptor (beta chain) was identified in a study of HIV-infected children after antiretroviral therapy interruption. Noted treatment: PENTA 11 planned treatment interruption arm or continuous ART arm. This CDR3 region has 16 residues. Trimming at V came to 3 bases and at J to 5 bases, leaving 6 bases not matched to a gene. Germline V lookup: CDR1 KGHSH, CDR2 LQKENI. This clonotype was seen only a few times. Unique molecular identifiers were included in an RNA-based 3' RACE TCR library. Each CDR3 protein gets one entry after TCRdb re-called the 3' RACE reads with MiXCR. The sample lists about 89,000 distinct CDR3 sequences, about 7% seen once, with roughly 1% in the top ten.

Sequenced here: CD45RA+ CD4+ T cells from PBMCs, pooled from several time points, sampled from a donor given antiretroviral therapy, either interrupted or continuous. Noted subset: naive CD4+ CD45RA+ CD45RO- T cells. The J gene is TRBJ2-1, the V gene TRBV18; 11 bases align to TRBD2. This clonotype originated in a pool of human donors with HIV. This chain's CDR3 is CASSPTGTSGHNEQFF. CDR3 DNA sequence: TGTGCCAGCTCACCGACCGGGACTAGCGGACACAATGAGCAGTTCTTC.